This T cell receptor (beta chain) was sequenced during a study of blood T cells in healthy people across ages. Broader study findings: In older individuals, TCR beta diversity per million T cells was lower, falling roughly linearly with age.

Turning to this clonotype: The antigen is undetermined.

Together with a sample-barcoded 5' primer, a J-beta primer mix was included in a second PCR lasting about 7 to 11 cycles. Every sample returned 2.5 million or more CDR3-containing paired-end reads. From the 5' RACE reads, TCRdb called clonotypes with MiXCR, one entry per CDR3 protein. The sample consists of about 640,000 distinct CDR3 sequences, approximately 30% of them appearing once. CDR1 is SGHRS, CDR2 YFSETQ, per germline. With 0 bases removed from V and 6 bases from J, the gap between germline ends came to 10 bases. This CDR3 has 15 amino acids. The chain joins TRBV5-1 to TRBJ1-6; D gene unclear. The specimen was blood. The receptor's source is a woman aged 80 or older in good health. This chain's CDR3 is CASSLGPAGNSPLHF. The CDR3, as DNA: TGCGCCAGCAGCTTGGGTCCGGCGGGTAATTCACCCCTCCACTTT.